This T cell receptor (beta chain) comes out of a study of cytomegalovirus exposure and HLA in healthy donors. Assay used: immunoSEQ multiplex PCR; TCRdb lists only in-frame clones, some missing. The sample shows about 56,000 clones, roughly nine tenths of them seen only once. CDR1 and CDR2 from the germline V gene are MNHEY and SVGAGI. Trimming shortened V by 3 bases and J by 4 bases, and 12 bases separated the two germline ends. The CDR3 length is 14 residues. Sequencing was performed on PBMCs. This clonotype originated in a woman between 18 and 30 years old in good health and CMV-seronegative. This chain connects TRBV6-5 to TRBJ2-5; a weak D match, TRBD1 (5 bases). The CDR3 region is CASSYEQGGETQYF. CDR3 DNA sequence: TGTGCCAGCAGTTATGAGCAGGGCGGAGAGACCCAGTACTTC.